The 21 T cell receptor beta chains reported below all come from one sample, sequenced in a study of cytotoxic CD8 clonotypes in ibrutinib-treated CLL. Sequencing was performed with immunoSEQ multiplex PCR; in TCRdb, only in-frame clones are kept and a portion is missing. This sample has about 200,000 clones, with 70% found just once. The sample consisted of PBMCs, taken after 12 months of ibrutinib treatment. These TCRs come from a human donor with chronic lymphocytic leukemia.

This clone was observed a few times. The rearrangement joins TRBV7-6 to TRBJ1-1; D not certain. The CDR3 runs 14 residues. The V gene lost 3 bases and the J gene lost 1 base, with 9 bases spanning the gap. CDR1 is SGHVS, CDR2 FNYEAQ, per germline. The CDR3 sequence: CASSFMEGNTEAFF. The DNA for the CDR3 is TGTGCCAGCAGCTTCATGGAGGGGAACACTGAAGCTTTCTTT.

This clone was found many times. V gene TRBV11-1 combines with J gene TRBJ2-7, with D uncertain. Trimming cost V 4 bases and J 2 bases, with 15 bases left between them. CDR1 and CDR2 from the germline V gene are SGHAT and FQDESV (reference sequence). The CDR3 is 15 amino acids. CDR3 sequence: CASSYSRATAYEQYF. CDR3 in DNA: TGTGCCAGCAGCTACTCTCGGGCCACTGCCTACGAGCAGTACTTC.

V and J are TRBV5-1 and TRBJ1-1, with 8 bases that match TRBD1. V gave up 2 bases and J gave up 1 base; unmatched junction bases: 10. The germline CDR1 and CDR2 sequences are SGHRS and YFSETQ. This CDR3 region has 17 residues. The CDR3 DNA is TGCGCCAGCAGCTTCACGGACAGGGTTCGTTCGAACACTGAAGCTTTCTTT. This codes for CASSFTDRVRSNTEAFF.

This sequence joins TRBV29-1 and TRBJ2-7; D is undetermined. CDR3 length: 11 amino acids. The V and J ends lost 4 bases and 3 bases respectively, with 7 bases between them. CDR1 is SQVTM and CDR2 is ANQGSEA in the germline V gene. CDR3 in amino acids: CSVGLGYEQYF. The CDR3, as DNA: TGCAGCGTTGGACTGGGCTACGAGCAGTACTTC.

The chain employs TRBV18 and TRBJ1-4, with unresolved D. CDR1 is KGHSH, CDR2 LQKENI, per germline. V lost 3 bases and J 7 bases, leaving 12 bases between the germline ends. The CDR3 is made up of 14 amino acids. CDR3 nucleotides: TGTGCCAGCTCACCGACCCTAGGAGGTGAAAAACTGTTTTTT. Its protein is CASSPTLGGEKLFF.

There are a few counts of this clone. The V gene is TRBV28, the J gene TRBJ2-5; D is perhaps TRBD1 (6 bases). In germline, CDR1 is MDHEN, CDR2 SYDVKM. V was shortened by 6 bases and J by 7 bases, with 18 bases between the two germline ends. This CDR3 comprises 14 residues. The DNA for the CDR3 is TGTGCCAGCAGACTGGACAGCGCCCCATGGACCCAGTACTTC. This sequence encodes CASRLDSAPWTQYF.

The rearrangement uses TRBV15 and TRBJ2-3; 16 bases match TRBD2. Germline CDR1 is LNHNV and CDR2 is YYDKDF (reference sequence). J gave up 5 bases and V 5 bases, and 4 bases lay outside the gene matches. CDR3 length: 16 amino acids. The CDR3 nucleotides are TGTGCCACCAGCCGGGGACTAGCGGGGGGGCTAGATACGCAGTATTTT. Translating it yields CATSRGLAGGLDTQYF.

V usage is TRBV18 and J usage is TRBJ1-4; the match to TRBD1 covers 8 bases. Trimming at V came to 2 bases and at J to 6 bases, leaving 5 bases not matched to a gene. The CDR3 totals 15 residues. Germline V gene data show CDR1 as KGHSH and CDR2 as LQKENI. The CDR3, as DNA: TGTGCCAGCTCACCATGGACAGGGTCGGATGAAAAACTGTTTTTT. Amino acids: CASSPWTGSDEKLFF.

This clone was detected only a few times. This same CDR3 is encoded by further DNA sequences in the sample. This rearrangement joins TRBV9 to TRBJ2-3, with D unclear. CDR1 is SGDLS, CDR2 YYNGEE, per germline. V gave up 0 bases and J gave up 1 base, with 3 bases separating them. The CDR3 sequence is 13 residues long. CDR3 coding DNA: TGTGCCAGCAGCGTAGGGGGCACAGATACGCAGTATTTT. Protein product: CASSVGGTDTQYF. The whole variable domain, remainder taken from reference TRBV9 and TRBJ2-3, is DSGVTQTPKHLITATGQRVTLRCSPRSGDLSVYWYQQSLDQGLQFLIQYYNGEERAKGNILERFSAQQFPDLHSELNLSSLELGDSALYFCASSVGGTDTQYFGPGTRLTVL.

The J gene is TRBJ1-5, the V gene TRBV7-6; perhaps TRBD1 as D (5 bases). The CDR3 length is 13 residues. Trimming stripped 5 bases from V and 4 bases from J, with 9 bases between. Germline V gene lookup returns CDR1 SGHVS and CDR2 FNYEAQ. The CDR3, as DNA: TGTGCCAGCAGCGTACAGGATAATCAGCCCCAGCATTTT. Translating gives CASSVQDNQPQHF.

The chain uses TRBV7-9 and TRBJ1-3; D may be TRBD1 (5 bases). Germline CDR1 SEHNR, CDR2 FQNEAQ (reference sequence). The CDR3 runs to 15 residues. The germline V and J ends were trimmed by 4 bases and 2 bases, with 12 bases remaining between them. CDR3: CASSSGRDPGNTIYF. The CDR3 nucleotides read TGTGCCAGCAGCTCGGGACGGGATCCTGGAAACACCATATATTTT.

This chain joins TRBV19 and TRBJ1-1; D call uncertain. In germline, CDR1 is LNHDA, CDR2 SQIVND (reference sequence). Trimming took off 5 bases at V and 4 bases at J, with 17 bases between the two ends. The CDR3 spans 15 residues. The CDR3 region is CASSPVSRGGTEAFF. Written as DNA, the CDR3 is TGTGCCAGTAGTCCAGTGTCGCGAGGAGGCACTGAAGCTTTCTTT.

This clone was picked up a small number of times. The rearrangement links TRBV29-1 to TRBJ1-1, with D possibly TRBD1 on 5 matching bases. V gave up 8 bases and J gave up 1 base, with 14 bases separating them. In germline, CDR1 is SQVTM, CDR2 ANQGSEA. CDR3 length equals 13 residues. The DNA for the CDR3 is TGCAGCCTATCAGGGAGGGCGAACACTGAAGCTTTCTTT. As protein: CSLSGRANTEAFF.

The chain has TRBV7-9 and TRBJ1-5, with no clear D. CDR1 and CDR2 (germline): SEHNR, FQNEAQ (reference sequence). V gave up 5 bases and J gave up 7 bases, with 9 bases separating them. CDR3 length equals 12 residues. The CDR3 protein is CASSRGEQPQHF. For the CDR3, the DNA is TGTGCCAGCAGCCGCGGGGAACAGCCCCAGCATTTT.

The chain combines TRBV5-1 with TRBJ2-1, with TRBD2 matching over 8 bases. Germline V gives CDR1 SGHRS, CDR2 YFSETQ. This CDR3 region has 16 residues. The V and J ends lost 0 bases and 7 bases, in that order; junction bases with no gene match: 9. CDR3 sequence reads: CASSLAPAGEGNEQFF. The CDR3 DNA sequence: TGCGCCAGCAGCTTGGCCCCAGCGGGAGAGGGGAATGAGCAGTTCTTC.

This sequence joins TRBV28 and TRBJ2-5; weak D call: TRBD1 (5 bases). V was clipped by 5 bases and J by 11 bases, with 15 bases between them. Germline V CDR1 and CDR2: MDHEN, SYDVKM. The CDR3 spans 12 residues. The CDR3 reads CASSLTTGGQYF. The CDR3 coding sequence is TGTGCCAGCAGTCTAACTACAGGTGGTCAGTACTTC.

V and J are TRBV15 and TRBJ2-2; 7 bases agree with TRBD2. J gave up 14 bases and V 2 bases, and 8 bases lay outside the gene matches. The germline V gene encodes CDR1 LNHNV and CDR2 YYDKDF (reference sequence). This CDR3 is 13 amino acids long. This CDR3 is CATSRRYRDYLFF. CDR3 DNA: TGTGCCACCAGCAGACGTTACCGGGACTACCTGTTTTTT. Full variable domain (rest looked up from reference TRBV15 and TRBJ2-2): DAMVIQNPRYQVTQFGKPVTLSCSQTLNHNVMYWYQQKSSQAPKLLFHYYDKDFNNEADTPDNFQSRRPNTSFCFLDIRSPGLGDTAMYLCATSRRYRDYLFFGEGSRLTVL.

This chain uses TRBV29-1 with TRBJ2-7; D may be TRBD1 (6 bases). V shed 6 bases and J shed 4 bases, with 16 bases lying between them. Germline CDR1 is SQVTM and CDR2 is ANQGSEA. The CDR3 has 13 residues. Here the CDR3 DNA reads TGCAGCGTAAGAAGACAGGTACCTTACGAGCAGTACTTC. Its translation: CSVRRQVPYEQYF.

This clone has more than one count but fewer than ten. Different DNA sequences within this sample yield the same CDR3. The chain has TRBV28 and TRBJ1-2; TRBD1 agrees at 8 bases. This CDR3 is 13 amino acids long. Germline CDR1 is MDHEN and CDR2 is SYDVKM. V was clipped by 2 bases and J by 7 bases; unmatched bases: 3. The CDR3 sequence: CASSLPGGGGYTF. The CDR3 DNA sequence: TGTGCCAGCAGTTTACCAGGGGGCGGTGGCTACACCTTC.

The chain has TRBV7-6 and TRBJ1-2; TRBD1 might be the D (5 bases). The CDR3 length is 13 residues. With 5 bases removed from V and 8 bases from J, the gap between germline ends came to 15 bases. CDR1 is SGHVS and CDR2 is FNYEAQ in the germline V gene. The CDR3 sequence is CASSPLGGSGYTF. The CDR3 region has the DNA TGTGCCAGCAGCCCCCTGGGGGGATCGGGCTACACCTTC.

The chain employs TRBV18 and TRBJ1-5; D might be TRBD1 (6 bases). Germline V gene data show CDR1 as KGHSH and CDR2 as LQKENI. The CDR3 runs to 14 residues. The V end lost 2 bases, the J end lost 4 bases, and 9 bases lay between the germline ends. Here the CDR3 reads CASSPVDRNQPQHF. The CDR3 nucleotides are TGTGCCAGCTCACCAGTGGACAGAAATCAGCCCCAGCATTTT.